Each of the 8 T cell receptor beta chains below was sequenced from the same sample in a study of control samples from healthy donors and cancer patients. Only in-frame clones appear in the TCRdb table, and some are missing; sequencing was by immunoSEQ multiplex PCR. The sample lists tens of thousands of clones; roughly 91% were seen once. The sample taken for sequencing was blood. Receptor source: a man younger than 45 in good health.

The rearrangement uses TRBV5-1 and TRBJ2-2; possible D gene TRBD2, 5 bases. Deletions cut 0 bases from V and 0 bases from J, with 9 bases between. Germline CDR1 is SGHRS and CDR2 is YFSETQ. The CDR3 extends over 16 amino acids. The CDR3 DNA reads TGCGCCAGCAGCTTGGGAGCGGCAGCGAACACCGGGGAGCTGTTTTTT. Its protein product is CASSLGAAANTGELFF.

J is TRBJ1-1 and V is TRBV9; no reliable D call. Trimming left V 1 base short and J 2 bases short, with 9 bases between. Germline CDR1 and CDR2: SGDLS and YYNGEE. The CDR3 is made up of 14 amino acids. CDR3 DNA sequence: TGTGCCAGCAGCGTAAATCCATCTAACACTGAAGCTTTCTTT. It codes for CASSVNPSNTEAFF.

The V and J genes are TRBV10-3 and TRBJ1-2, with TRBD1 matching 7 bases. Per germline, CDR1 ENHRY and CDR2 SYGVKD. The J segment lost 2 bases and the V segment lost 5 bases, leaving 11 bases of the junction unmatched. This CDR3 comprises 16 residues. The CDR3 sequence: CAISSRMTGPNYGYTF. CDR3 coding DNA: TGTGCCATCAGTTCCCGAATGACAGGGCCAAACTATGGCTACACCTTC.

The chain couples TRBV5-1 to TRBJ2-2; 11 bases are shared with TRBD2. With 6 bases clipped from V and 6 bases from J, the junction kept 4 bases outside the gene matches. CDR3 length equals 14 residues. CDR1 is SGHRS and CDR2 is YFSETQ in the germline V gene. DNA of the CDR3: TGCGCCAGCACCTTAGCGGGGGGGCCCGGGGAGCTGTTTTTT. Translated, it gives CASTLAGGPGELFF.

The chain couples TRBV6-6 to TRBJ2-7; no firm D call. CDR1 MNHNY and CDR2 SVGAGI come from the germline V gene (reference sequence). The CDR3 is 14 amino acids. Trimming removed 5 bases at V and 2 bases at J, with 13 bases between. CDR3 DNA sequence: TGTGCCAGCAGTGCCTTTGAAACGGCCTACGAGCAGTACTTC. Translation: CASSAFETAYEQYF.

The J gene is TRBJ2-1, the V gene TRBV18; 8 positions match TRBD1. Germline CDR1 reads KGHSH; CDR2 reads LQKENI. Trimming removed 2 bases from V and 8 bases from J; junction bases left unmatched: 8. CDR3 size: 15 residues. The CDR3 bases are TGTGCCAGCTCACCAAGGGGACAGGCCGATCATGAGCAGTTCTTC. It specifies CASSPRGQADHEQFF.

The chain uses TRBV29-1 and TRBJ2-7, with D unclear. Germline lookup yields CDR1 SQVTM and CDR2 ANQGSEA. With 7 bases removed from V and 2 bases from J, the gap between germline ends came to 12 bases. This CDR3 is 12 amino acids long. The CDR3 protein is CSAGVGTYEQYF. As DNA, the CDR3 is TGCAGCGCTGGGGTCGGAACCTACGAGCAGTACTTC.

This sequence joins TRBV28 and TRBJ1-5; 8 nucleotides match TRBD1. The CDR3 has 15 amino acids. The V and J ends lost 1 base and 9 bases, in that order; junction bases with no gene match: 8. Per germline, CDR1 MDHEN and CDR2 SYDVKM. In DNA, the CDR3 is TGTGCCAGCAGTTTATCAGGGGGCGAGAGAGGGCCCCAGCATTTT. It is translated as CASSLSGGERGPQHF.